Listed below are T cell receptor beta chains from one sample, sequenced in a study of cytomegalovirus exposure and HLA in healthy donors. Some clones are missing from TCRdb's copy, which holds only in-frame ones; the method was immunoSEQ multiplex PCR. The repertoire holds tens of thousands of clones, with about nine tenths as singletons. Sequencing was carried out using PBMCs. These receptors were collected from a man aged 18 to 30 in good health and CMV-seronegative. The CDR3 runs from the conserved cysteine through the conserved F or W. The D gene is left open where the match is weak. Not all rows give a size; the values are once, few, many and, for expanded clones, a class.

D gene: TRBD2; V gene: TRBV9; J gene: TRBJ2-3; clone size: NA; CDR3 protein: CASSVGSGRDVGTDTQYF; CDR3 DNA: TGTGCCAGCAGCGTGGGTAGCGGGAGGGATGTTGGCACAGATACGCAGTATTTT
D gene: NA; V gene: TRBV19; J gene: TRBJ2-6; clone size: NA; CDR3 protein: CASSPGQTAGANVLTF; CDR3 DNA: TGTGCCAGTAGTCCAGGACAGACTGCTGGGGCCAACGTCCTGACTTTC
D gene: NA; V gene: TRBV19; J gene: TRBJ1-6; clone size: NA; CDR3 protein: CASSIVGNSPLHF; CDR3 DNA: TGTGCCAGTAGTATTGTCGGGAATTCACCCCTCCACTTT
D gene: TRBD1; V gene: TRBV28; J gene: TRBJ2-1; clone size: NA; CDR3 protein: CASSSGGTGGYNEQFF; CDR3 DNA: TGTGCCAGCAGTTCAGGGGGGACAGGGGGCTACAATGAGCAGTTCTTC
D gene: TRBD2; V gene: TRBV6-6; J gene: TRBJ2-7; clone size: NA; CDR3 protein: CASKGLAGGPRGEQYF; CDR3 DNA: TGTGCCAGCAAAGGACTAGCGGGAGGGCCGAGGGGCGAGCAGTACTTC
D gene: TRBD1; V gene: TRBV29-1; J gene: TRBJ2-7; clone size: few; CDR3 protein: CSVGGAFGTEQCMEYF; CDR3 DNA: TGCAGCGTTGGGGGAGCCTTTGGGACAGAACAGTGTATGGAGTACTTC
D gene: NA; V gene: TRBV18; J gene: TRBJ1-3; clone size: NA; CDR3 protein: CATSRGSGNTIYF; CDR3 DNA: TGTGCCACCAGCAGGGGCTCTGGAAACACCATATATTTT
D gene: NA; V gene: TRBV7-6; J gene: TRBJ2-5; clone size: once; CDR3 protein: CASSLGVLETQYF; CDR3 DNA: TGTGCCAGCAGCTTAGGAGTTTTGGAGACCCAGTACTTC
D gene: NA; V gene: TRBV25-1; J gene: TRBJ2-7; clone size: NA; CDR3 protein: CASSERRVRDPSYEQYF; CDR3 DNA: TGTGCCAGCAGTGAACGAAGGGTGCGGGACCCCTCCTACGAGCAGTACTTC
D gene: NA; V gene: TRBV28; J gene: TRBJ1-5; clone size: few; CDR3 protein: CASTRTEYSNQPQHF; CDR3 DNA: TGTGCCAGCACCCGAACAGAATATAGCAATCAGCCCCAGCATTTT
D gene: TRBD1; V gene: TRBV18; J gene: TRBJ2-3; clone size: NA; CDR3 protein: CASSPWDSLTSTDTQYF; CDR3 DNA: TGTGCCAGCTCACCCTGGGACAGTCTCACTAGCACAGATACGCAGTATTTT
D gene: TRBD2; V gene: TRBV7-2; J gene: TRBJ2-7; clone size: NA; CDR3 protein: CASSLVGGSPREQYF; CDR3 DNA: TGCGCCAGCAGCTTAGTCGGGGGGAGCCCTCGAGAGCAGTACTTC
D gene: NA; V gene: TRBV27; J gene: TRBJ1-2; clone size: NA; CDR3 protein: CASSLSWGQDYGYTF; CDR3 DNA: TGTGCCAGCAGTTTATCCTGGGGGCAAGACTATGGCTACACCTTC
D gene: NA; V gene: TRBV18; J gene: TRBJ2-1; clone size: once; CDR3 protein: CASSRKTGNGYNEQFF; CDR3 DNA: TGTGCCAGCTCACGAAAAACAGGGAATGGTTACAATGAGCAGTTCTTC
D gene: NA; V gene: TRBV19; J gene: TRBJ2-1; clone size: few; CDR3 protein: CASRHDRTPSEQFF; CDR3 DNA: TGTGCCAGTAGGCATGACAGGACGCCCAGTGAGCAGTTCTTC
D gene: NA; V gene: TRBV27; J gene: TRBJ1-2; clone size: NA; CDR3 protein: CASSLSRGFRTDGYTF; CDR3 DNA: TGTGCCAGCAGTTTATCTAGGGGGTTTCGGACGGATGGCTACACCTTC
D gene: NA; V gene: TRBV28; J gene: TRBJ2-7; clone size: NA; CDR3 protein: CASSLDGNEQYF; CDR3 DNA: TGTGCCAGCAGTTTGGACGGGAACGAGCAGTACTTC
D gene: NA; V gene: TRBV5-1; J gene: TRBJ2-1; clone size: NA; CDR3 protein: CASSPGDRGDPSYNEQFF; CDR3 DNA: TGCGCCAGCAGCCCCGGGGATCGGGGTGATCCTTCCTACAATGAGCAGTTCTTC
D gene: NA; V gene: TRBV6-1; J gene: TRBJ2-2; clone size: NA; CDR3 protein: CASSEVPRQELNTGELFF; CDR3 DNA: TGTGCCAGCAGTGAAGTCCCCCGACAGGAGCTGAACACCGGGGAGCTGTTTTTT
D gene: TRBD1; V gene: TRBV11-2; J gene: TRBJ2-1; clone size: NA; CDR3 protein: CASSLGQGAGEQFF; CDR3 DNA: TGTGCCAGCAGCTTGGGACAGGGGGCGGGTGAGCAGTTCTTC
D gene: NA; V gene: TRBV25-1; J gene: TRBJ2-6; clone size: NA; CDR3 protein: CASSEVQWSESGANVLTF; CDR3 DNA: TGTGCCAGCAGTGAAGTACAGTGGTCCGAATCTGGGGCCAACGTCCTGACTTTC
D gene: TRBD1; V gene: TRBV29-1; J gene: TRBJ1-1; clone size: NA; CDR3 protein: CSAQGMAMNTEAFF; CDR3 DNA: TGCAGCGCACAGGGGATGGCGATGAACACTGAAGCTTTCTTT
D gene: NA; V gene: TRBV5-1; J gene: TRBJ2-5; clone size: NA; CDR3 protein: CASSLQGAGETQYF; CDR3 DNA: TGCGCCAGCAGCTTACAAGGGGCTGGAGAGACCCAGTACTTC
D gene: TRBD2; V gene: TRBV7-8; J gene: TRBJ2-5; clone size: NA; CDR3 protein: CASRTGLAGGETQYF; CDR3 DNA: TGTGCCAGCAGAACCGGACTAGCGGGAGGAGAGACCCAGTACTTC
D gene: NA; V gene: TRBV6-1; J gene: TRBJ2-7; clone size: NA; CDR3 protein: CASRSGYPYEQYF; CDR3 DNA: TGTGCCAGCAGATCCGGGTACCCCTACGAGCAGTACTTC
D gene: NA; V gene: TRBV5-1; J gene: TRBJ1-1; clone size: NA; CDR3 protein: CASSLVRGAAMNTEAFF; CDR3 DNA: TGCGCCAGCAGCTTGGTACGGGGTGCGGCGATGAACACTGAAGCTTTCTTT
D gene: NA; V gene: TRBV7-6; J gene: TRBJ2-7; clone size: NA; CDR3 protein: CASSSPEAGSYEQYF; CDR3 DNA: TGTGCCAGCAGCTCCCCCGAAGCAGGCTCCTACGAGCAGTACTTC
D gene: TRBD1; V gene: TRBV7-8; J gene: TRBJ1-1; clone size: NA; CDR3 protein: CASSQRGGLYTEAFF; CDR3 DNA: TGTGCCAGCAGCCAAAGAGGGGGCCTTTACACTGAAGCTTTCTTT